This T cell receptor beta chain was captured in a study of blood T cell repertoires in COVID-19. Produced via immunoSEQ multiplex PCR; TCRdb's table is partial and in-frame only. The sample lists about 70,000 clones, 75% to 80% occurring once. Germline assignment: CDR1 SGHNT and CDR2 YYREEE (reference sequence). V lost 4 bases, J lost 0 bases, and 14 bases lay in between. The CDR3 covers 16 residues. The sequence was collected from a woman aged 55-69 years with acute or convalescent COVID-19. This chain links TRBV5-4 with TRBJ2-1; D gene ambiguous. Sequencing was carried out using peripheral blood. CDR3 bases: TGTGCCAGCAGCCCCTCGTTAGAAAGCTCCTACAATGAGCAGTTCTTC. Residues: CASSPSLESSYNEQFF.